The 22 T cell receptor beta chains in this list originate from one sample, sequenced in a study of identical twins. TCRdb redid the calling of the 5' RACE reads with MiXCR, one entry per CDR3 protein. The top ten clones hold around 1.5% of a sample with under 1 million distinct CDR3 sequences, more than 9% of them seen once. These data were likewise used in another study, on yellow fever vaccine responses in identical twins.

Sequenced material: PBMCs. The receptors stem from a woman aged 18-30 years in good health.

The chain carries TRBV6-5 and TRBJ1-1, with D unclear. V dropped 2 bases and J dropped 0 bases, with 10 bases sitting between them. The CDR3 has 15 amino acids. Germline lookup yields CDR1 MNHEY and CDR2 SVGAGI. The CDR3 sequence is CASSYRGRLNTEAFF. The DNA of the CDR3 is TGTGCCAGCAGTTACAGAGGCAGATTGAACACTGAAGCTTTCTTT.

The CDR3 coding sequence is TGTGCCATCAGTGACTCACCCGGGCCGATTAATTCACCCCTCCACTTT. Translation: CAISDSPGPINSPLHF. The chain is built from TRBV10-3 and TRBJ1-6; D unresolved. The CDR3 spans 16 residues. Trimming removed 3 bases from V and 6 bases from J, with 15 bases in between. CDR1 is ENHRY and CDR2 is SYGVKD in the germline V gene.

Details on this clonotype: One junction end disagrees with the germline gene, perhaps due to a read error. The rearrangement uses TRBV3-1 and TRBJ1-1; D unresolved. Per the germline V gene, CDR1 is LGHDT and CDR2 is YNNKEL (reference sequence). CDR3 length: 13 residues. Here the CDR3 reads CASSHGRNTEAVF. The CDR3 region has the DNA TGTGCCAGCAGCCACGGACGGAACACTGAAGCTGTCTTT.

This clonotype was detected many times. The V gene is TRBV29-1, the J gene TRBJ2-5, with 8 bases aligning to TRBD2. The CDR3 is 12 residues long. Germline CDR1 SQVTM, CDR2 ANQGSEA. With 5 bases clipped from V and 6 bases from J, the junction kept 5 bases outside the gene matches. The chain's CDR3 is CSVWAGGKTQYF. DNA for the CDR3: TGCAGCGTTTGGGCGGGAGGAAAGACCCAGTACTTC.

In its sample, this clonotype was seen many times. J is TRBJ1-2 and V is TRBV12-3 or TRBV12-4; D perhaps matches TRBD1 (6 bases). Trimming took off 7 bases at V and 7 bases at J, with 13 bases between the two ends. The CDR3 contains 12 residues. The CDR3 reads CASNQQGFGYTF. In nucleotides, the CDR3 is TGTGCCAGCAACCAACAGGGATTTGGCTACACCTTC.

Ten or more counts support this clonotype. The chain couples TRBV29-1 to TRBJ2-1; tentative D call: TRBD1 (5 bases). The CDR3 has 13 amino acids. Between the trimmed V and J ends, which lost 4 bases and 5 bases, there was a span of 12 bases. Germline V lookup: CDR1 SQVTM, CDR2 ANQGSEA. The CDR3 nucleotides read TGCAGCGTTGTTCGGACAAATAACAATGAGCAGTTCTTC. This sequence encodes CSVVRTNNNEQFF.

The chain employs TRBV29-1 and TRBJ2-2; 10 bases are shared with TRBD2. The junction had 13 bases not matched to a gene; V was cut back by 4 bases and J by 5 bases. Germline CDR1 and CDR2: SQVTM and ANQGSEA. The CDR3 covers 17 residues. The CDR3 nucleotides read TGCAGCGTTGGGGGACTAGCGACAGAGGAGGATACCGGGGAGCTGTTTTTT. Translation gives CSVGGLATEEDTGELFF.

The genes are TRBV5-1 and TRBJ2-1; D not certain. Germline V CDR1 and CDR2: SGHRS, YFSETQ. V was shortened by 0 bases and J by 7 bases, with 11 bases between the two germline ends. The CDR3 loop spans 14 amino acids. The CDR3 loop reads CASSLEDPANEQFF. The CDR3 DNA is TGCGCCAGCAGCTTGGAGGATCCGGCAAATGAGCAGTTCTTC.

The rearrangement links TRBV20-1 to TRBJ1-2, with D unresolved. Trimming cost V 5 bases and J 5 bases, with 12 bases left between them. Germline values: CDR1 DFQATT, CDR2 SNEGSKA (reference sequence). The CDR3 runs to 12 residues. The DNA for the CDR3 is TGCAGTGCTCGGCGGCCGCTGTATGGCTACACCTTC. Its protein is CSARRPLYGYTF.

On this clonotype: A much larger clone differs from this one at a single base, so this may be a read error. The chain is built from TRBV6-1 and TRBJ2-5, with TRBD1 matching over 8 bases. With 5 bases clipped from V and 4 bases from J, the junction kept 9 bases outside the gene matches. In germline, CDR1 is MNHNS, CDR2 SASEGT. CDR3 size: 15 residues. The CDR3 region is CASSTKTGVGETQYF. CDR3 in DNA: TGTGCCAGCAGTACCAAGACAGGGGTAGGAGAGACCCAGTACTTC.

The V and J genes are TRBV18 and TRBJ2-7, with TRBD2 matching 9 bases. Germline CDR1 is KGHSH and CDR2 is LQKENI. Germline trimming cut 0 bases from V and 3 bases from J; bases unmatched to any gene: 6. This CDR3 has 16 residues. CDR3: CASSPPVAGGLYEQYF. The CDR3 nucleotides are TGTGCCAGCTCACCACCGGTCGCGGGAGGGCTCTACGAGCAGTACTTC.

This clonotype was recorded at least ten times. The V gene is TRBV12-3 or TRBV12-4, the J gene TRBJ1-1; TRBD1 aligns across 8 bases. The CDR3 length is 15 residues. The ends lost 6 bases at V and 5 bases at J; junction bases unmatched: 11. The CDR3 spells CASRDREIVGTEAFF. The CDR3 bases are TGTGCCAGCAGGGACAGGGAAATAGTCGGGACTGAAGCTTTCTTT.

The chain links TRBV12-3 or TRBV12-4 to TRBJ2-2; 9 nucleotides match TRBD2. The CDR3 loop spans 19 amino acids. The CDR3 DNA follows: TGTACCTGCAGTTTAGGAGTCCCAGGTCTAGCGGGAAACACCGGGGAGCTGTTTTTT. It specifies CTCSLGVPGLAGNTGELFF.

This clonotype was observed a handful of times. V and J are TRBV6-5 and TRBJ1-1, with 8 bases that match TRBD1. Unmatched junction bases numbered 5, after V lost 0 bases and J lost 8 bases. The germline V gene has CDR1 MNHEY and CDR2 SVGAGI. The CDR3 is 14 residues long. In DNA form, the CDR3 reads TGTGCCAGCAGTTACTCGGACAGGGAAGGAGAAGCTTTCTTT. It specifies CASSYSDREGEAFF.

The chain carries TRBV19 and TRBJ2-7; TRBD2 matches 9 bases. The germline CDR1 and CDR2 sequences are LNHDA and SQIVND (reference sequence). The CDR3 is made up of 16 amino acids. Unmatched junction bases numbered 14, after V lost 5 bases and J lost 6 bases. In nucleotides, the CDR3 is TGTGCCAGTAGTCCCAATCCGGGACTAGCAATCGGCGAGCAGTACTTC. As protein: CASSPNPGLAIGEQYF. Supplemented by reference TRBV19 and TRBJ2-7, the full variable domain reads DGGITQSPKYLFRKEGQNVTLSCEQNLNHDAMYWYRQDPGQGLRLIYYSQIVNDFQKGDIAEGYSVSREKKESFPLTVTSAQKNPTAFYLCASSPNPGLAIGEQYFGPGTRLTVT.

This clonotype was recorded once. The chain uses TRBV7-2 and TRBJ1-5, with D tentatively TRBD1 (5 bases). The V end lost 4 bases, the J end lost 0 bases, and 10 bases lay between the germline ends. This CDR3 region has 15 residues. Germline-derived CDR1 and CDR2 are SGHTA and FQGNSA. The CDR3 reads CASSYGTVSNQPQHF. The CDR3, as DNA: TGTGCCAGCAGCTACGGGACGGTTAGCAATCAGCCCCAGCATTTT.

The genes are TRBV9 and TRBJ2-2; tentatively, D is TRBD1 (5 bases). V was shortened by 4 bases and J by 2 bases, with 15 bases between the two germline ends. Germline V gives CDR1 SGDLS, CDR2 YYNGEE. The CDR3 has 16 amino acids. The CDR3 here is CASSSLDSLNTGELFF. The CDR3, as DNA: TGTGCCAGCAGCTCCTTAGACAGTTTAAACACCGGGGAGCTGTTTTTT.

In its sample, this clonotype was seen many times. The CDR3: CAISDIGDINRNQPQHF. The CDR3, as DNA: TGTGCCATCAGTGATATCGGTGATATCAATCGCAATCAGCCCCAGCATTTT. V gene TRBV10-3 combines with J gene TRBJ1-5, with no clear D. The length of the CDR3 is 17 residues. From germline, CDR1 is ENHRY and CDR2 SYGVKD. Between the trimmed V and J ends, which lost 3 bases and 2 bases, there was a span of 17 bases.

The CDR3 DNA reads as TGTGCCAGCAGTTACCCTCGGGAGGGCCTCAGCACAGATACGCAGTATTTT. This encodes CASSYPREGLSTDTQYF. The chain carries TRBV6-5 and TRBJ2-3, with 8 bases fitting TRBD2. The CDR3 spans 17 residues. The V gene's germline CDR1 is MNHEY and CDR2 SVGAGI. V lost 2 bases to trimming and J lost 0 bases; unmatched junction nucleotides: 7.

This chain connects TRBV9 to TRBJ2-1, with TRBD1 matching 9 bases. The V gene end was trimmed by 4 bases and the J gene end by 7 bases; junction bases not matched to a gene: 6. In germline, CDR1 is SGDLS, CDR2 YYNGEE. The CDR3 totals 14 residues. The CDR3 nucleotides are TGTGCCAGCAGCACAGGGACAGGGCTGAATGAGCAGTTCTTC. Its translation is CASSTGTGLNEQFF.

The sample holds a few counts of this clonotype. The genes are TRBV7-9 and TRBJ2-3; D is ambiguous. V shed 8 bases and J shed 1 base, with 10 bases lying between them. The CDR3 consists of 13 residues. CDR1 and CDR2 (germline): SEHNR, FQNEAQ (reference sequence). For the CDR3, the DNA is TGTGCCAGCGTCGGGCAGGGCACAGATACGCAGTATTTT. Translating it yields CASVGQGTDTQYF.

This clonotype was counted only a few times. The chain links TRBV6-1 to TRBJ2-7, with D unclear. V was trimmed by 3 bases and J by 3 bases, leaving 18 bases between them. This CDR3 has 16 amino acids. The germline V gene has CDR1 MNHNS and CDR2 SASEGT. The DNA of the CDR3 is TGTGCCAGCAGTGACGATGCACTCGTACCATTCTACGAGCAGTACGTC. It codes for CASSDDALVPFYEQYV.